This T cell receptor (beta chain) came from a study of OX40 agonist ivuxolimab in advanced cancers. Background on the study: The patients received agonistic anti-OX40 (CD134) antibody ivuxolimab.

This table comes from immunoSEQ multiplex PCR, and its TCRdb copy is limited to in-frame clones, with some not included. The repertoire holds 50,000 to 65,000 clones, with around 84% as singletons. With respect to this clone: The antigen is unknown.

General observations from the study: Among some nonresponders, normalized T-cell clonal expansion was also low.

V was shortened by 0 bases and J by 7 bases, with 12 bases between the two germline ends. Germline values: CDR1 MNHEY, CDR2 SVGAGI. The CDR3 is 14 residues long. This TCR came from an adult with an advanced solid tumor such as melanoma, head and neck, liver or kidney cancer. Sequencing used CD4+ or CD8+ T cells sorted from blood, obtained in a trial of the OX40 agonist ivuxolimab. The V gene is TRBV6-5, the J gene TRBJ1-2; a possible D gene is TRBD1 (6 bases). The CDR3 here is CASSYSGGRGGYTF. The CDR3 nucleotides are TGTGCCAGCAGTTACTCGGGGGGGCGAGGTGGCTACACCTTC.